The 14 T cell receptor beta chains reported below all come from one sample, sequenced in a study of blood T cell repertoires in COVID-19. Using immunoSEQ multiplex PCR, the repertoire was profiled, and TCRdb retains in-frame clones only, with some absent. Here the sample spans over 50,000 clones, approximately 84% being singletons. Sequencing was done on a sample of peripheral blood. These receptors originate from a man aged 55 to 70 with COVID-19, enrolled during active disease.

The chain uses TRBV12-3 or TRBV12-4 and TRBJ1-5; D perhaps matches TRBD1 (6 bases). The CDR3 is 13 residues long. With 3 bases removed from V and 7 bases from J, the gap between germline ends came to 10 bases. The CDR3 is CASSFAGAQPQHF. CDR3 DNA sequence: TGTGCCAGCAGTTTTGCAGGGGCCCAGCCCCAGCATTTT.

The V and J genes are TRBV25-1 and TRBJ1-1, with D perhaps TRBD1 (6 bases). Germline V CDR1 and CDR2: MGHDK, SYGVNS. The CDR3 covers 15 residues. V was clipped by 4 bases and J by 0 bases, with 12 bases between them. The DNA of the CDR3 is TGTGCCAGCAGTGTACGGACAGATTTGAACACTGAAGCTTTCTTT. Translated: CASSVRTDLNTEAFF.

The chain recombines TRBV15 with TRBJ1-5; perhaps TRBD1 as D (5 bases). The germline V and J ends were trimmed by 0 bases and 7 bases, with 19 bases remaining between them. The CDR3 has 17 amino acids. CDR1 and CDR2 (germline): LNHNV, YYDKDF (reference sequence). The CDR3 bases are TGTGCCACCAGCAGAGATTACGTGGGGGGAGGCAGCCAGCCCCAGCATTTT. As protein: CATSRDYVGGGSQPQHF. The full variable domain, with the rest looked up from reference TRBV15 and TRBJ1-5, is DAMVIQNPRYQVTQFGKPVTLSCSQTLNHNVMYWYQQKSSQAPKLLFHYYDKDFNNEADTPDNFQSRRPNTSFCFLDIRSPGLGDTAMYLCATSRDYVGGGSQPQHFGDGTRLSIL.

V is TRBV19 and J is TRBJ2-7; TRBD2 matches 9 bases. With 7 bases clipped from V and 3 bases from J, the junction kept 10 bases outside the gene matches. This CDR3 comprises 15 residues. The germline V gene has CDR1 LNHDA and CDR2 SQIVND (reference sequence). The CDR3, as DNA: TGTGCCAGTATGAGGGGCGGGAGGGAAGACTACGAGCAGTACTTC. Translated: CASMRGGREDYEQYF.

V is TRBV3-1 (or the pseudogene TRBV3-2) and J is TRBJ2-3; unclear D gene. Germline values: CDR1 LGHDT, CDR2 YNNKEL (reference sequence). The V end lost 2 bases, the J end lost 4 bases, and 13 bases lay between the germline ends. CDR3 length equals 15 residues. CDR3 loop: CASSQFQREADTQYF. The CDR3 DNA sequence: TGTGCCAGCAGCCAATTCCAACGAGAGGCAGATACGCAGTATTTT.

The chain couples TRBV19 to TRBJ1-5; TRBD1 matches at 7 bases. Looked up from germline, CDR1 is LNHDA and CDR2 is SQIVND (reference sequence). CDR3 length equals 15 residues. V was clipped by 3 bases and J by 7 bases; unmatched bases: 9. The CDR3 DNA reads as TGTGCCAGTAGTATTGGAGGGGGCGCGGGACAGCCCCAGCATTTT. Residues: CASSIGGGAGQPQHF. The whole variable domain, remainder taken from reference TRBV19 and TRBJ1-5, is DGGITQSPKYLFRKEGQNVTLSCEQNLNHDAMYWYRQDPGQGLRLIYYSQIVNDFQKGDIAEGYSVSREKKESFPLTVTSAQKNPTAFYLCASSIGGGAGQPQHFGDGTRLSIL.

The chain has TRBV6-6 and TRBJ2-2, with a possible D match to TRBD1 (6 bases). CDR3 length: 14 amino acids. Germline V gene sequence: CDR1 MNHNY, CDR2 SVGAGI (reference sequence). Trimming took 6 bases from V and 5 from J, leaving 13 bases between them. DNA for the CDR3: TGTGCCAGCAGCCAACCTACAGGGACCGGGGAGCTGTTTTTT. Protein product: CASSQPTGTGELFF.

The chain links TRBV7-9 to TRBJ2-5, with a tentative D call TRBD1 (6 bases). Germline CDR1 reads SEHNR; CDR2 reads FQNEAQ (reference sequence). Trimming cost V 4 bases and J 1 base, with 16 bases left between them. The CDR3 is 16 residues long. The CDR3 sequence is CASSSSLGQSQETQYF. CDR3 DNA: TGTGCCAGCAGCTCCTCCCTTGGACAGAGCCAAGAGACCCAGTACTTC.

The V gene is TRBV3-1 (or the pseudogene TRBV3-2), the J gene TRBJ2-1; TRBD2 is a possible D gene (5 bases). The germline CDR1 and CDR2 sequences are LGHDT and YNNKEL (reference sequence). V gave up 4 bases and J gave up 9 bases, with 10 bases separating them. CDR3 length: 12 amino acids. The CDR3 bases are TGTGCCAGCAGCCGCGACGGAGGTGAGCAGTTCTTC. Translating it yields CASSRDGGEQFF.

The gene calls are TRBV29-1 and TRBJ2-7; 11 bases line up with TRBD2. The CDR3 sequence is 17 residues long. Germline CDR1 and CDR2: SQVTM and ANQGSEA. The V gene end was trimmed by 7 bases and the J gene end by 0 bases; junction bases not matched to a gene: 14. CDR3 sequence reads: CSAVPGTSGISSYEQYF. The CDR3 DNA is TGCAGCGCGGTCCCCGGGACTAGCGGAATCTCCTCCTACGAGCAGTACTTC.

The V gene is TRBV11-3, the J gene TRBJ2-1; D remains unclear. Looked up from germline, CDR1 is SGHNT and CDR2 is YENEEA. V was cut by 5 bases and J by 3 bases, with 11 bases left in between. The CDR3 covers 14 residues. CDR3 sequence (DNA): TGTGCCAGCAGCCCACAAACCAGCTACAATGAGCAGTTCTTC. Translation gives CASSPQTSYNEQFF.

The rearrangement links TRBV15 to TRBJ1-6; D uncertain. Trimming stripped 0 bases from V and 7 bases from J, with 10 bases between. Per germline, CDR1 LNHNV and CDR2 YYDKDF (reference sequence). The CDR3 extends over 15 amino acids. The CDR3 coding sequence is TGTGCCACCAGCAGAGAAGCACAGAAAAATTCACCCCTCCACTTT. Amino acid sequence: CATSREAQKNSPLHF.

In its sample, this clone was seen once. This chain joins TRBV20-1 and TRBJ1-2, with no clear D. This CDR3 region has 13 residues. CDR1 and CDR2 from the germline V gene are DFQATT and SNEGSKA (reference sequence). Trimming took off 3 bases at V and 4 bases at J, with 12 bases between the two ends. The CDR3: CSASDEVFYGYTF. CDR3 sequence (DNA): TGCAGTGCTAGTGATGAGGTGTTCTATGGCTACACCTTC.

This clone was seen only once. The V and J genes are TRBV27 and TRBJ1-2; tentative D call: TRBD1 (5 bases). This CDR3 region has 16 residues. Germline lookup yields CDR1 MNHEY and CDR2 SMNVEV (reference sequence). Trimming removed 3 bases from V and 0 bases from J, with 14 bases in between. The CDR3 reads CASSFLEGRANYGYTF. The CDR3 DNA is TGTGCCAGCAGTTTCTTGGAGGGACGAGCTAACTATGGCTACACCTTC.